The present T cell receptor beta chain was sequenced within a study of blood T cell repertoires in COVID-19. Assay: immunoSEQ multiplex PCR; the TCRdb copy retains only in-frame clones and omits some. There are around 260,000 clones in the sample; around 87% occur only once, and around 5% lies in the top ten. The CDR3 has 12 amino acids. V was trimmed by 4 bases and J by 3 bases, leaving 6 bases between them. From germline, CDR1 is KGHSH and CDR2 LQKENI. Specimen: peripheral blood. The J gene is TRBJ2-5, the V gene TRBV18; D is uncertain. This sequence originates from a woman aged 55 to 70 with COVID-19, enrolled during active disease. The CDR3 bases are TGTGCCAGCTCACGACCCAAAGAGACCCAGTACTTC. Protein sequence: CASSRPKETQYF.